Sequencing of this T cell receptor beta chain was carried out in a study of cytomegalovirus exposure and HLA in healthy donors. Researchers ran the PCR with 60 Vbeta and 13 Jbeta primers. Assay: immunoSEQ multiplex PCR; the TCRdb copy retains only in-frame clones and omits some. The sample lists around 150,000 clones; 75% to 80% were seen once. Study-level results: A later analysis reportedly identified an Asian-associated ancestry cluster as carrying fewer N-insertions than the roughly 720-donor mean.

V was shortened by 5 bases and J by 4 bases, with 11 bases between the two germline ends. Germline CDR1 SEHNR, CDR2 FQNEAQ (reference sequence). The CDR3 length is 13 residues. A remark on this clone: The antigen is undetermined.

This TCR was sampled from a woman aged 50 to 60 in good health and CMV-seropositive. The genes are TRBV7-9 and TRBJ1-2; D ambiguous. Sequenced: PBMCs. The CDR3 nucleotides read TGTGCCAGCAGCAGAGAAGCTATCTATGGCTACACCTTC. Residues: CASSREAIYGYTF.